One TCR beta chain is described in this entry. The sample belongs to a study of shared clonotypes between healthy human individuals. Sorted subsets were amplified in replicate PCRs using about 210 ng DNA, approximately 30,000 T cell genomes. Here immunoSEQ multiplex PCR was the method, and the copy in TCRdb shows in-frame clones only, minus some. This sample has over 2 million clones, with around 95% found just once. Germline V gene data show CDR1 as SGHKS and CDR2 as YYEKEE (reference sequence). The CDR3 length is 14 residues. V was pared by 1 base and J by 2 bases, with 9 bases between. This sequence originates from a man younger than 35 in good health. Sequencing used naive CD4+ T cells sorted from blood. Subset in this sample: CD45RA+ positively selected. The genes are TRBV5-5 and TRBJ1-2, with D unclear. CDR3 sequence (DNA): TGTGCCAGCAGCTTGATACAGACAAACTATGGCTACACCTTC. Its protein is CASSLIQTNYGYTF.